This record concerns one T cell receptor beta chain sequence. Its antigen remains unidentified. J was trimmed by 0 bases and V by 10 bases; bases with no gene match: 11. The length of the CDR3 is 15 residues. In germline, CDR1 is MNHEY, CDR2 SVGEGT. The data were obtained in a study of T cell repertoires in cytomegalovirus infection. Study information: Well-studied HLA-B-restricted epitopes and recently identified HLA-C-restricted epitopes of CMV were both used in the study.

Using its own MiXCR run on the reads, TCRdb lists one record per CDR3 protein. The sample records fewer than 950,000 distinct CDR3 sequences, roughly 33% being singletons. The sequence was obtained from a human donor in good health (CMV status not recorded). Some clones in this sample may be carry-over from other donors' samples. This chain joins TRBV6-2 or TRBV6-3 and TRBJ2-7; 8 bases are shared with TRBD1. The specimen was cultured CD8+ T cells from PBMCs, collected from culture after CMV antigen stimulation. The CDR3: CATMGDRPSSYEQYV. The CDR3 DNA reads as TGTGCCACCATGGGGGACAGGCCTAGCTCCTACGAGCAGTACGTC.